The entry below gives a single T cell receptor beta chain sequence along with its context. The antigen remains undetermined. The PCR had 60 Vbeta and 13 Jbeta primers. The protocol was immunoSEQ multiplex PCR, while the TCRdb copy is restricted to in-frame clones and leaves out a portion. The sample carries 110,000 to 150,000 clones, 82% recorded once. Germline CDR1 is MGHRA and CDR2 is YSYEKL. With 0 bases clipped from V and 0 bases from J, the junction kept 4 bases outside the gene matches. This CDR3 spans 17 amino acids. This entry is derived from a study of cytomegalovirus exposure and HLA in healthy donors. Overall study results and limits: In an earlier analysis, most TCR beta V segments were productive about 90% or about 30% of the time.

Material: PBMCs. The gene calls are TRBV4-1 and TRBJ2-1, with 8 nucleotides matching TRBD2. This clonotype was sampled from a woman aged 60-75 years in good health and CMV-seropositive. The CDR3 protein is CASSQDTGTSSYNEQFF. CDR3 sequence (DNA): TGCGCCAGCAGCCAAGATACCGGGACTAGCTCCTACAATGAGCAGTTCTTC.